Listed below are T cell receptor beta chains from one sample, sequenced in a study of T cell responses to AZD1222 COVID-19 vaccine. The repertoire was sequenced with immunoSEQ multiplex PCR; TCRdb's copy has only in-frame clones and lacks some. This table holds about 270,000 clones, 90% to 95% found once. This specimen consisted of peripheral blood, obtained 28 days after the second AZD1222 dose. Receptors originate from an adult who received the AZD1222 COVID-19 vaccine. Each CDR3 is given with its conserved first and last residue. D genes are given only for firm matches. The size of a clone is reported for some rows only, either as once, few or many, or as a class for expanded clones.

abundance	v_gene	d_gene	j_gene	CDR3nt	CDR3aa
NA	TRBV27	TRBD2	TRBJ2-2	TGTGCCAGCAGTCTTCTAGCGGGAGGGACCGGGGAGCTGTTTTTT	CASSLLAGGTGELFF
NA	TRBV2	NA	TRBJ1-6	TGTGCCAGCAGCATATACCAGGGGATCAATTCACCCCTCCACTTT	CASSIYQGINSPLHF
NA	TRBV7-3	NA	TRBJ2-2	TGTGCCAGCAGCCCCCCCCCTACCGGGGAGCTGTTTTTT	CASSPPPTGELFF
once	TRBV5-4	NA	TRBJ1-3	TGTGCCAGCAGCCTCTGGGGTGGTGACACCATATATTTT	CASSLWGGDTIYF
NA	TRBV28	NA	TRBJ2-7	TGTGCCAGCAGTTTGCGAGGAGCCTACGAGCAGTACTTC	CASSLRGAYEQYF
NA	TRBV5-1	NA	TRBJ2-7	TGCGCCAGCAGCTTACTAGCTGAGAGCTCCTACGAGCAGTACTTC	CASSLLAESSYEQYF
NA	TRBV28	NA	TRBJ1-5	TGTGCCAGCAGTTTATGGACTCAGGGTACTTTCAATCAGCCCCAGCATTTT	CASSLWTQGTFNQPQHF
NA	TRBV7-3	NA	TRBJ2-1	TGTGCCAGCAGCTCCCCCCTTGCTTACAATGAGCAGTTCTTC	CASSSPLAYNEQFF
NA	TRBV7-2	NA	TRBJ2-5	TGTGCCAGCAGCTTTGGCGGGGCCGAGACCCAGTACTTC	CASSFGGAETQYF
NA	TRBV30	NA	TRBJ1-5	TGTGCCTGGAGTGTTGACGGGGTCCAGCCCCAGCATTTT	CAWSVDGVQPQHF
once	TRBV6-5	TRBD1	TRBJ1-2	TGTGCCAGCAGCCGGATCAGGGGGAACTATGGCTACACCTTC	CASSRIRGNYGYTF
NA	TRBV7-8	NA	TRBJ2-1	TGTGCCAGCAGCTTAGACCGGAGCTCCTACAATGAGCAGTTCTTC	CASSLDRSSYNEQFF
NA	TRBV19	NA	TRBJ2-1	TGTGCCAGTAGTATAACAGGGTTGACCTACAATGAGCAGTTCTTC	CASSITGLTYNEQFF
NA	TRBV6-5	TRBD1	TRBJ2-7	TGTGCCAGCAGTTACAAGGGACAGGCATTTGGCGAGCAGTACTTC	CASSYKGQAFGEQYF
NA	TRBV28	NA	TRBJ2-7	TGTGCCAGCAGTTTAACAATCGGGTGGATGGAGCAGTACTTC	CASSLTIGWMEQYF
NA	TRBV25-1	NA	TRBJ1-5	TGTGCCAGCAGTGAAGGGGGTCAGCCCCAGCATTTT	CASSEGGQPQHF
NA	TRBV27	NA	TRBJ1-2	TGTGCCAGCAGTTCAAACCCAACACTACCCGGACTTATACGAGGCTATGGCTACACCTTC	CASSSNPTLPGLIRGYGYTF
NA	TRBV28	NA	TRBJ1-4	TGTGCCAGCAGTCCTCCGCGGTTATCTAATGAAAAACTGTTTTTT	CASSPPRLSNEKLFF
NA	TRBV11-1	NA	TRBJ1-1	TGTGCCAGCAGCAATAGTCCCCACACTGAAGCTTTCTTT	CASSNSPHTEAFF
NA	TRBV7-2	NA	TRBJ1-4	TGTGCCAGCAGCTTAGGCAGGGGAGTTGAAAAACTGTTTTTT	CASSLGRGVEKLFF
NA	TRBV15	NA	TRBJ2-7	TGTGCCACCAGTAGAGGACAGTACGAGCAGTACTTC	CATSRGQYEQYF
NA	TRBV28	NA	TRBJ1-6	TGTGCCAGCAGTTTTTGGTCCATAGTGGACAGCTATAATTCACCCCTCCACTTT	CASSFWSIVDSYNSPLHF
NA	TRBV27	NA	TRBJ1-2	TGTGCCAGCAGTTTTATTGACCGGGACTATGGCTACACCTTC	CASSFIDRDYGYTF
NA	TRBV14	NA	TRBJ1-6	TGTGCCAGCAGCCAAGTCGAGGGTTTGGCACCCCTCCACTTT	CASSQVEGLAPLHF
NA	TRBV19	TRBD1	TRBJ1-6	TGTGCCGGGGGGGACAGGGGATCGACACCCCTCCACTTT	CAGGDRGSTPLHF
NA	TRBV28	NA	TRBJ1-4	TGCGCCAGCAGCCCACGGGGAGGGTGGCATGAAAAACTGTTTTTT	CASSPRGGWHEKLFF
NA	TRBV29-1	TRBD1	TRBJ1-5	TGCAGCGTTGCGGACAGGGACCGAGGGCCCCAGCATTTT	CSVADRDRGPQHF
NA	TRBV20-1	NA	TRBJ2-3	TGCAGTACAGGGTGGGCAGATACGCAGTATTTT	CSTGWADTQYF
once	TRBV2	NA	TRBJ2-3	TGTGCCAGCAGAAAAGCGGGCTCCACAGATACGCAGTATTTT	CASRKAGSTDTQYF
NA	TRBV19	TRBD2	TRBJ2-1	TGTGCCAGTAGATCGGGACTAGCGGGCTACAATGAGCAGTTCTTC	CASRSGLAGYNEQFF
NA	TRBV5-5	TRBD1	TRBJ2-7	TGTGCCAGCAGCCCAACCGGGACAGGGGTGTACGAGCAGTACTTC	CASSPTGTGVYEQYF
few	TRBV7-9	TRBD1	TRBJ1-1	TGTGCCAGCAGCCATTCGACAGGGGTGAACACTGAAGCTTTCTTT	CASSHSTGVNTEAFF
NA	TRBV18	TRBD1	TRBJ1-1	TGTGCCAGCTCACCTGGGGGACAGGGACTGAACACTGAAGCTTTCTTT	CASSPGGQGLNTEAFF
NA	TRBV3-1/TRBV3-2	TRBD2	TRBJ2-7	TGTGCCAGCAGCCCCGGACTAGCGGGCCTCTCCTACGAGCAGTACTTC	CASSPGLAGLSYEQYF
NA	TRBV20-1	NA	TRBJ2-5	TGCAGTGCTAGTGCTGGAGGGTGGTACCAAGAGACCCAGTACTTC	CSASAGGWYQETQYF
NA	TRBV3-1/TRBV3-2	TRBD2	TRBJ2-2	TGTGCCAGCAGCCCGCGGGAGTATGGCACCGGGGAGCTGTTTTTT	CASSPREYGTGELFF
NA	TRBV27	NA	TRBJ2-6	TGTGCCAGCAACACTCCGTGGAGCCGGGCCAACGTCCTGACTTTC	CASNTPWSRANVLTF
NA	TRBV28	NA	TRBJ1-1	TGTGCCAGCAGTTTATTCGGAGAGCGGGGATGGATCACTGAAGCTTTCTTT	CASSLFGERGWITEAFF
NA	TRBV30	NA	TRBJ1-5	TGTGCCTGGAGTGAAGGGAACCCCAATCAGCCCCAGCATTTT	CAWSEGNPNQPQHF
NA	TRBV30	TRBD2	TRBJ2-1	TGTGCCTGGAGTCCCGGGACTAGCGGAGGAAATGAGCAGTTCTTC	CAWSPGTSGGNEQFF
NA	TRBV3-1/TRBV3-2	NA	TRBJ1-3	TGTGCCAGCAGCCATTCGGCCTCCTCTGGAAACACCATATATTTT	CASSHSASSGNTIYF
once	TRBV15	NA	TRBJ2-3	TGTGCCACCAGCAGAAAGGGGTCTAGCATAGCAGATACGCAGTATTTT	CATSRKGSSIADTQYF
once	TRBV6-5	NA	TRBJ2-7	TGTGCCAGCAGTCCGCGAGGGTGGTACAACTACGAGCAGTACTTC	CASSPRGWYNYEQYF
NA	TRBV28	NA	TRBJ2-2	TGTGCCAGCAGTTTGAGCACCGGGGAGCTGTTTTTT	CASSLSTGELFF
NA	TRBV28	NA	TRBJ2-3	TGTGCCAGCAGTTTCGGAGGGAGCAAGGATACGCAGTATTTT	CASSFGGSKDTQYF
NA	TRBV24-1	NA	TRBJ2-7	TGTGCCACCAGTGACATCAACCACGAGCAGTACTTC	CATSDINHEQYF
once	TRBV9	NA	TRBJ2-1	TGTGCCAGCAGCGCCGCGTGGCTAGCGCCCGACAATGAGCAGTTCTTC	CASSAAWLAPDNEQFF
NA	TRBV7-2	TRBD2	TRBJ2-7	TGTGCCAGCAGCATAAGGACTAGCACGGAGGGGGAAACTTACGAGCAGTACTTC	CASSIRTSTEGETYEQYF
NA	TRBV30	NA	TRBJ1-5	TGTGCCTGGACCGCCCAGGGAGCTTATAGCAATCAGCCCCAGCATTTT	CAWTAQGAYSNQPQHF
NA	TRBV7-2	TRBD1	TRBJ1-3	TGTGCCAGCAGCCGGACAGGGGGCGCTGGAAACACCATATATTTT	CASSRTGGAGNTIYF
NA	TRBV7-9	NA	TRBJ1-2	TGTGCCAGCAGCCCCACGGCATTAAACTATGGCTACACCTTC	CASSPTALNYGYTF
NA	TRBV27	TRBD2	TRBJ2-7	TGTGCCAGCAGTCCTCGGGTGTTAGCGGGAGGGCCAATTGAGCAGTACTTC	CASSPRVLAGGPIEQYF
NA	TRBV5-1	TRBD2	TRBJ2-7	TGCGCCAGCGCGTCGGGGGGGCACGACGAGCAGTACTTC	CASASGGHDEQYF
NA	TRBV10-3	NA	TRBJ2-7	TGTGCCATCAGTGAGGTCAGCTACGAGCAGTACTTC	CAISEVSYEQYF
NA	TRBV29-1	NA	TRBJ1-1	TGCAGCGTTGTTGCTCAGCGGGACACTGCAGCTTTCTTT	CSVVAQRDTAAFF
NA	TRBV5-4	TRBD2	TRBJ2-6	TGTGCCAGCAGCTTGAGCCTAGCGGGGGACCTGGTCTCTGGGGCCAACGTCCTGACTTTC	CASSLSLAGDLVSGANVLTF
few	TRBV7-8	NA	TRBJ2-7	TGTGCCAGCAGCTTGCTCCGCGGGATAGGGTCCTACGAGCAGTACTTC	CASSLLRGIGSYEQYF
once	TRBV28	TRBD1	TRBJ1-2	TGTGCCAGCATCCGCACAGGGGGCTATGGCTACACCTTC	CASIRTGGYGYTF
once	TRBV29-1	NA	TRBJ2-3	TGCAGCGTTGCGCTCAGGGATACATTCGGTACGCAGTATTTT	CSVALRDTFGTQYF